The 12 T cell receptor beta chains listed next were all sequenced from one sample in a study of T cells in Graves' hyperthyroidism and ophthalmopathy. RNA transcripts were the template for amplifying TCR beta CDR3 regions. HTBI primers were used for first-round RT-PCR of the TCR CDR3. TCRdb itself ran the multiplex PCR reads through MiXCR, one entry per CDR3 protein. This sample has over 650,000 distinct CDR3 sequences, with roughly 15% found just once. Sequenced: blood. Receptors originate from a man aged 18 to 30 with Graves' hyperthyroidism.

Points on this clonotype: This clone may be a read error of a much larger clone one base away. V gene TRBV12-3 or TRBV12-4 combines with J gene TRBJ2-1, with TRBD2 matching over 9 bases. Trimming cost V 6 bases and J 10 bases; bases outside gene matches: 13. The length of the CDR3 is 15 residues. CDR3 residues: CASREGAGGMGEQFF. The CDR3 DNA reads TGTGCCAGCAGAGAAGGAGCGGGAGGAATGGGAGAGCAGTTCTTC.

This clonotype has only a few counts. V is TRBV12-3 or TRBV12-4 and J is TRBJ1-5, with D tentatively TRBD1 (5 bases). V lost 6 bases to trimming and J lost 5 bases, with 11 bases between them. This CDR3 is 13 amino acids long. CDR3 amino acids: CASSMGVYQPQHF. Written as DNA, the CDR3 is TGTGCCAGCAGCATGGGGGTATATCAGCCCCAGCATTTT.

Regarding this clonotype: A much larger clone differs from this one at a single base, so this may be a read error. This sequence joins TRBV6-1 and TRBJ2-1, with TRBD2 matching over 7 bases. In germline, CDR1 is MNHNS, CDR2 SASEGT. This CDR3 has 12 amino acids. V dropped 7 bases and J dropped 9; count of bases not matched to a gene: 6. CDR3 loop: CASNLGGGEQFF. The CDR3 region has the DNA TGTGCCAGCAATCTCGGCGGGGGTGAGCAGTTCTTC.

About this clonotype itself: This may arise from a read error, as a much more abundant clone is one base away. The gene calls are TRBV20-1 and TRBJ2-1, with D maybe TRBD2 (6 bases). The germline gives CDR1 DFQATT, CDR2 SNEGSKA (reference sequence). CDR3 size: 13 residues. The CDR3 nucleotides are TGCAGTGCCAGGCGGGACTTCTACAATGAGCAGTCCTTC. Protein product: CSARRDFYNEQSF.

This clonotype has only a few counts. This sequence joins TRBV11-3 and TRBJ2-1; D may be TRBD2 (6 bases). Germline-derived CDR1 and CDR2 are SGHNT and YENEEA. V shed 5 bases and J shed 9 bases, with 11 bases lying between them. This CDR3 contains 12 residues. The CDR3 DNA reads TGTGCCAGCAGCCACGGGGGAGGTGAGCAGTTCTTC. Protein product: CASSHGGGEQFF. The full variable domain, completed using reference TRBV11-3 and TRBJ2-1, is EAGVVQSPRYKIIEKKQPVAFWCNPISGHNTLYWYLQNLGQGPELLIRYENEEAVDDSQLPKDRFSAERLKGVDSTLKIQPAELGDSAVYLCASSHGGGEQFFGPGTRLTVL.

Ten or more counts support this clonotype. The chain couples TRBV28 to TRBJ1-5; D unresolved. CDR3 length: 13 amino acids. Germline CDR1 and CDR2: MDHEN and SYDVKM. The ends were cut back, 3 bases at V and 6 bases at J, with 9 bases in the middle. The CDR3, as DNA: TGTGCCAGCAGTTTCCGGGGAGTTCAGCCCCAGCATTTT. It encodes CASSFRGVQPQHF.

CDR3 sequence: CASSPVPSLAKAYEQYF. CDR3 nucleotides: TGTGCCAGCTCACCAGTTCCCTCACTAGCGAAGGCCTACGAGCAGTACTTC. This rearrangement joins TRBV18 to TRBJ2-7; 7 positions agree with TRBD2. The junction had 12 bases not matched to a gene; V was cut back by 2 bases and J by 2 bases. Germline lookup yields CDR1 KGHSH and CDR2 LQKENI. This CDR3 has 17 residues.

This rearrangement joins TRBV28 to TRBJ2-1; D assignment may be TRBD1 or TRBD2 (5 bases each). From germline, CDR1 is MDHEN and CDR2 SYDVKM. This CDR3 region has 11 residues. Trimming left V 6 bases short and J 7 bases short, with 7 bases between. The DNA for the CDR3 is TGTGCCAGCAGGGGACCAAATGAGCAGTTCTTC. Its translation is CASRGPNEQFF.

The J gene is TRBJ2-1, the V gene TRBV6-1, with TRBD2 identical over 8 bases. Germline loops: CDR1 MNHNS, CDR2 SASEGT. Germline trimming cut 10 bases from V and 9 bases from J; bases unmatched to any gene: 17. This CDR3 has 15 amino acids. The DNA for the CDR3 is TGTGCCACTCAGAGCTCCAGCGGGAGTGAGGTTGAGCAGTTCTTC. Translated, it gives CATQSSSGSEVEQFF.

This clonotype appeared a few times. The rearrangement uses TRBV6-1 and TRBJ2-5, with TRBD1 as a possible D gene (7 bases). Germline V lookup: CDR1 MNHNS, CDR2 SASEGT. Trimming removed 6 bases at V and 4 bases at J, with 18 bases between. The length of the CDR3 is 15 residues. The CDR3 is CASSWWTGGGETQYF. CDR3 coding DNA: TGTGCCAGCAGCTGGTGGACAGGAGGGGGAGAGACCCAGTACTTC.

This clonotype has a count of ten or more. CDR3 nucleotides: TGTGCCAGCAGCTACGCCGGCGGAAGCACAGATACGCAGTATTTT. Encoded protein: CASSYAGGSTDTQYF. The rearrangement links TRBV7-3 to TRBJ2-3; unclear D gene. Germline CDR1 and CDR2: SGHTA and FQGTGA. The CDR3 runs to 15 residues. V lost 4 bases, J lost 0 bases, and 11 bases lay in between.

V usage is TRBV29-1 and J usage is TRBJ1-2; D is ambiguous. From germline, CDR1 is SQVTM and CDR2 ANQGSEA. V lost 6 bases and J 4 bases, leaving 15 bases between the germline ends. The CDR3 has 13 amino acids. The CDR3 protein is CSVISWEGYGYTF. The CDR3 DNA follows: TGCAGCGTGATCAGCTGGGAAGGCTATGGCTACACCTTC. The whole variable domain, remainder taken from reference TRBV29-1 and TRBJ1-2, is SAVISQKPSRDICQRGTSLTIQCQVDSQVTMMFWYRQQPGQSLTLIATANQGSEATYESGFVIDKFPISRPNLTFSTLTVSNMSPEDSSIYLCSVISWEGYGYTFGSGTRLTVV.